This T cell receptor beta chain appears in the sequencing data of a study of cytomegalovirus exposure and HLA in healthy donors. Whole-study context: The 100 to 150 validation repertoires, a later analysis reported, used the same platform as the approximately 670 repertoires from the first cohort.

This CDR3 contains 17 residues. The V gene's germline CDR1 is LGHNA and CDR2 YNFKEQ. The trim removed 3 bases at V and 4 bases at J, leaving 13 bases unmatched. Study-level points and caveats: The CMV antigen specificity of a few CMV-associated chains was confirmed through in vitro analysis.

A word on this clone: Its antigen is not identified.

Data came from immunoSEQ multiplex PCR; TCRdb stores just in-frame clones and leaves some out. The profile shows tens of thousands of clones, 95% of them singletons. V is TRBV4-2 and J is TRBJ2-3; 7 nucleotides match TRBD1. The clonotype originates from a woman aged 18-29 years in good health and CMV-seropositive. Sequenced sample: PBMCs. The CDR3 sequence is CASSHNPGTAKSDTQYF. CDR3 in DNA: TGTGCCAGCAGCCACAACCCCGGGACAGCCAAATCAGATACGCAGTATTTT.